These 2 T cell receptor beta chains were sequenced from one sample in a study of blood T cell repertoires in COVID-19. TCRdb's copy holds only in-frame clones and misses some; the assay was immunoSEQ multiplex PCR. The table records under 200,000 clones, more than 75% of them present only once. Sequenced sample: peripheral blood. These receptors were collected from a woman older than 75 with acute or convalescent COVID-19.

This clone occurred a few times. The CDR3 reads CAWNSHSNQPQHF. Here the CDR3 DNA reads TGTGCCTGGAACAGCCATAGCAATCAGCCCCAGCATTTT. The chain recombines TRBV30 with TRBJ1-5; unclear D gene. The CDR3 totals 13 residues. Trimming pared 4 bases from V and 0 bases from J, leaving 7 bases between. CDR1 and CDR2 (germline): GTSNPN, SVGIG (reference sequence). The whole variable domain, remainder taken from reference TRBV30 and TRBJ1-5, is SQTIHQWPATLVQPVGSPLSLECTVEGTSNPNLYWYRQAAGRGLQLLFYSVGIGQISSEVPQNLSASRPQDRQFILSSKKLLLSDSGFYLCAWNSHSNQPQHFGDGTRLSIL.

The gene calls are TRBV5-6 and TRBJ2-2; tentative D call: TRBD2 (6 bases). V gave up 0 bases and J gave up 4 bases, with 13 bases separating them. Germline-derived CDR1 and CDR2 are SGHDT and YYEEEE. The CDR3 has 16 residues. In DNA, the CDR3 is TGTGCCAGCAGCTTGGGGGGCAGGGAGGTCACCGGGGAGCTGTTTTTT. Its translation is CASSLGGREVTGELFF.